A selection of T cell receptor beta chains follows, all from one sample in a study of blood T cells in healthy people across ages. TCRdb re-called the 5' RACE reads with MiXCR, one entry per CDR3 protein. The repertoire holds about 320,000 distinct CDR3 sequences, with roughly 27% as singletons. Source material: blood. These receptors all stem from a woman in her seventies in good health. Each CDR3 is given with its conserved first and last residue. The order of the fields is clone size, V gene, CDR3 length, J gene, D gene, CDR3 DNA, CDR3 protein. The D gene is left open where the match is weak. Rows may omit the clone size; those that give it use once, few, many or a size class.

clone size: NA
V gene: TRBV7-2
CDR3 length: 17
J gene: TRBJ2-7
D gene: TRBD2
CDR3 DNA: TGTGCCAGCAGCTTAGCGGGGACTAGCGGGAGGTATAACGAGCAGTACTTC
CDR3 protein: CASSLAGTSGRYNEQYF

clone size: NA
V gene: TRBV20-1
CDR3 length: 12
J gene: TRBJ1-5
D gene: NA
CDR3 DNA: TGCAGTGGGACAACGACAGATCAGCCCCAGCATTTT
CDR3 protein: CSGTTTDQPQHF

clone size: NA
V gene: TRBV5-5
CDR3 length: 17
J gene: TRBJ2-1
D gene: TRBD2
CDR3 DNA: TGTGCCAGCAGCAGAAATCCTAGCGGGAGCTCCTACAATGAGCAGTTCTTC
CDR3 protein: CASSRNPSGSSYNEQFF

clone size: many
V gene: TRBV29-1
CDR3 length: 13
J gene: TRBJ2-1
D gene: NA
CDR3 DNA: TGCAGCGTTTTCCTACAGGGTTCGGATGAGCAGTTCTTC
CDR3 protein: CSVFLQGSDEQFF

clone size: NA
V gene: TRBV11-2
CDR3 length: 18
J gene: TRBJ2-7
D gene: NA
CDR3 DNA: TGTGCCAGCAGCTTAAACACAAGTCCGGGGGGCAGGTCCTACGAGCAGTACTTC
CDR3 protein: CASSLNTSPGGRSYEQYF

clone size: NA
V gene: TRBV7-2
CDR3 length: 12
J gene: TRBJ2-5
D gene: NA
CDR3 DNA: TGTGCCAGCGAGAGGGTCTCGAAGACCCAGTACTTC
CDR3 protein: CASERVSKTQYF

clone size: few
V gene: TRBV14
CDR3 length: 17
J gene: TRBJ2-7
D gene: NA
CDR3 DNA: TGTGCCAGCAGCCAAGAAGTTCTACAGGCCTCCTCCTACGAGCAGTACTTC
CDR3 protein: CASSQEVLQASSYEQYF

clone size: NA
V gene: TRBV10-3
CDR3 length: 14
J gene: TRBJ2-5
D gene: TRBD2
CDR3 DNA: TGTGCCATCAGTCCGGGACTAGCCTCCGAGACCCTGTACTTC
CDR3 protein: CAISPGLASETLYF

clone size: many
V gene: TRBV29-1
CDR3 length: 14
J gene: TRBJ2-2
D gene: TRBD1
CDR3 DNA: TGCAGCGGAAGACAGGGTGCGAACACCGGGGAGCTGTTTTTT
CDR3 protein: CSGRQGANTGELFF

clone size: NA
V gene: TRBV3-1
CDR3 length: 17
J gene: TRBJ1-1
D gene: NA
CDR3 DNA: TGTGCCAGCAGTCCTCCTCCGGGACACAAGGTAAACACTGAAGCTTTCTTT
CDR3 protein: CASSPPPGHKVNTEAFF

clone size: NA
V gene: TRBV12-3/TRBV12-4
CDR3 length: 15
J gene: TRBJ2-2
D gene: NA
CDR3 DNA: TGTGCCAGCAGTTTAGGGACACTTAGGGACGGGGAGCTGTTTTTT
CDR3 protein: CASSLGTLRDGELFF

clone size: NA
V gene: TRBV20-1
CDR3 length: 13
J gene: TRBJ2-7
D gene: NA
CDR3 DNA: TGCAGTGCTAGAGCAGAGGTCTCCTACGAGCAGTACTTC
CDR3 protein: CSARAEVSYEQYF

clone size: few
V gene: TRBV20-1
CDR3 length: 15
J gene: TRBJ1-4
D gene: NA
CDR3 DNA: TGCAGTGCAACCGCTCCCGGGACTGCTAATGAAAAACTGTTTTTT
CDR3 protein: CSATAPGTANEKLFF

clone size: NA
V gene: TRBV11-2
CDR3 length: 18
J gene: TRBJ2-3
D gene: TRBD2
CDR3 DNA: TGTGCCAGCAGCAGGACGGCGTTAGCGGGAGTGAACACAGATACGCAGTATTTT
CDR3 protein: CASSRTALAGVNTDTQYF

clone size: NA
V gene: TRBV20-1
CDR3 length: 15
J gene: TRBJ2-7
D gene: NA
CDR3 DNA: TGCAGTGCTAGTTCGGGTGATAGCCTTACGTGGGAGCAGTACTTC
CDR3 protein: CSASSGDSLTWEQYF

clone size: many
V gene: TRBV7-7
CDR3 length: 13
J gene: TRBJ2-7
D gene: NA
CDR3 DNA: TGTGCTAGCAGCTTCCTTGGGGGGTACGAGCAGTACTTC
CDR3 protein: CASSFLGGYEQYF